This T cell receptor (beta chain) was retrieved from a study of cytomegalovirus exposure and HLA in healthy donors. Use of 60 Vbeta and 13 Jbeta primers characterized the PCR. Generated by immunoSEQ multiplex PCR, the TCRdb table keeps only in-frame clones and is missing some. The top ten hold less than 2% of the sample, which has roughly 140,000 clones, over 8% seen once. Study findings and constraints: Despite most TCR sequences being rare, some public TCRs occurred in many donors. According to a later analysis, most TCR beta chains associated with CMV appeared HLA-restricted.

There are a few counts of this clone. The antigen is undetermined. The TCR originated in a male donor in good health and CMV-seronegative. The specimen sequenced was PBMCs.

CDR3 region: CASSLVQAVSNQPQHF. For the CDR3, the DNA is TGTGCCAGCAGCTTAGTCCAGGCTGTGAGCAATCAGCCCCAGCATTTT. The rearrangement joins TRBV7-2 to TRBJ1-5, with D uncertain. Germline assignment: CDR1 SGHTA and CDR2 FQGNSA. This CDR3 spans 16 amino acids. V lost 1 base, J lost 1 base, and 11 bases lay in between.